The rows below give T cell receptor beta chains drawn from one sample of a study of vaccination effects on CD4 cells after COVID-19. The method was immunoSEQ multiplex PCR; TCRdb's version includes in-frame clones alone and lacks a portion of them. The repertoire holds 11,000 to 15,000 clones, around 80% seen once, with 15% to 20% in the top ten. No antigen is known for these receptors. The sequencing here drew on CD4+ T cells from PBMCs cultured with SARS-CoV-2 spike peptides, taken after COVID-19 vaccination. The receptor source for this set is a human donor who had a prior SARS-CoV-2 infection. Each CDR3 is given with its conserved first and last residue. D genes are given only for firm matches. The size entry is marked missing in some rows and otherwise reads once, few, many or a size class.

v_gene: TRBV7-9
j_gene: TRBJ1-3
d_gene: NA
len: 15
abundance: NA
CDR3aa: CASSTQGASGNTIYF
CDR3nt: TGTGCCAGCAGCACACAGGGTGCCTCTGGAAACACCATATATTTT

v_gene: TRBV12-5
j_gene: TRBJ2-7
d_gene: NA
len: 16
abundance: NA
CDR3aa: CASGLVLSQDFYEQYF
CDR3nt: TGTGCTAGTGGTTTGGTACTCTCCCAGGATTTCTACGAGCAGTACTTC

v_gene: TRBV30
j_gene: TRBJ1-2
d_gene: NA
len: 13
abundance: few
CDR3aa: CAWSLGWAYGYTF
CDR3nt: TGTGCCTGGAGCCTCGGGTGGGCCTATGGCTACACCTTC

v_gene: TRBV19
j_gene: TRBJ1-6
d_gene: NA
len: 13
abundance: NA
CDR3aa: CASTDSDRLPLHF
CDR3nt: TGTGCCAGCACTGACAGCGATCGGTTACCCCTCCACTTT

v_gene: TRBV19
j_gene: TRBJ1-2
d_gene: NA
len: 15
abundance: few
CDR3aa: CASTPGGHTPRGYTF
CDR3nt: TGTGCCAGCACACCCGGGGGACACACCCCGCGGGGCTACACCTTC

v_gene: TRBV3-1/TRBV3-2
j_gene: TRBJ1-4
d_gene: NA
len: 17
abundance: few
CDR3aa: CASSQDYARATNEKLFF
CDR3nt: TGTGCCAGCAGCCAAGATTACGCCAGGGCAACTAATGAAAAACTGTTTTTT

v_gene: TRBV7-9
j_gene: TRBJ2-5
d_gene: NA
len: 16
abundance: NA
CDR3aa: CASSSVGTRLIPTQYF
CDR3nt: TGTGCCAGCAGCTCTGTCGGGACCCGACTCATCCCGACCCAGTACTTC

v_gene: TRBV2
j_gene: TRBJ2-3
d_gene: NA
len: 12
abundance: medium-sized
CDR3aa: CASGNIGDTQYF
CDR3nt: TGTGCCAGCGGGAATATAGGAGATACGCAGTATTTT

v_gene: TRBV5-1
j_gene: TRBJ2-7
d_gene: NA
len: 14
abundance: once
CDR3aa: CASSLETGSYEQYF
CDR3nt: TGCGCCAGCAGCTTAGAGACAGGTTCCTACGAGCAGTACTTC

v_gene: TRBV11-1
j_gene: TRBJ2-7
d_gene: TRBD1
len: 14
abundance: NA
CDR3aa: CASSFPGTGREQYF
CDR3nt: TGTGCCAGCAGCTTCCCCGGGACAGGGCGGGAGCAGTACTTC

v_gene: TRBV7-3
j_gene: TRBJ1-1
d_gene: NA
len: 14
abundance: NA
CDR3aa: CASSLTMTNTEAFF
CDR3nt: TGTGCCAGCAGCTTAACTATGACGAACACTGAAGCTTTCTTT

v_gene: TRBV7-9
j_gene: TRBJ1-1
d_gene: NA
len: 14
abundance: NA
CDR3aa: CASRQDLMNTEAFF
CDR3nt: TGTGCCAGCCGCCAGGATCTCATGAACACTGAAGCTTTCTTT

v_gene: TRBV27
j_gene: TRBJ2-1
d_gene: TRBD2
len: 16
abundance: NA
CDR3aa: CASSLRLAGVVNEQFF
CDR3nt: TGTGCCAGCAGTTTACGGCTAGCGGGAGTCGTCAATGAGCAGTTCTTC

v_gene: TRBV5-6
j_gene: TRBJ2-7
d_gene: TRBD1
len: 15
abundance: NA
CDR3aa: CASSLVQGVFHEQYF
CDR3nt: TGTGCCAGCAGCTTGGTACAGGGGGTTTTCCACGAGCAGTACTTC

v_gene: TRBV18
j_gene: TRBJ2-7
d_gene: NA
len: 16
abundance: NA
CDR3aa: CASSPLDLGLGHEQYF
CDR3nt: TGTGCCAGCTCACCTCTAGACCTGGGATTGGGCCACGAGCAGTACTTC

v_gene: TRBV6-5
j_gene: TRBJ2-1
d_gene: TRBD1
len: 14
abundance: NA
CDR3aa: CASRFSRTGNEQFF
CDR3nt: TGTGCCAGCAGATTCTCCCGGACAGGCAATGAGCAGTTCTTC

v_gene: TRBV11-2
j_gene: TRBJ2-7
d_gene: TRBD2
len: 15
abundance: NA
CDR3aa: CASSFSGGAGYEQYF
CDR3nt: TGTGCCAGCAGCTTTAGCGGGGGGGCCGGGTACGAGCAGTACTTC

v_gene: TRBV5-1
j_gene: TRBJ1-1
d_gene: NA
len: 14
abundance: few
CDR3aa: CASSLIRPNTEAFF
CDR3nt: TGCGCCAGCAGCTTGATAAGGCCGAACACTGAAGCTTTCTTT

v_gene: TRBV7-9
j_gene: TRBJ1-1
d_gene: TRBD1
len: 14
abundance: NA
CDR3aa: CASSLQGANTEAFF
CDR3nt: TGTGCCAGCAGCTTACAGGGGGCGAACACTGAAGCTTTCTTT

v_gene: TRBV7-2
j_gene: TRBJ1-1
d_gene: TRBD1
len: 13
abundance: NA
CDR3aa: CASSLRDRNRAFF
CDR3nt: TGTGCCAGCAGCTTACGGGACAGAAATCGAGCTTTCTTT

v_gene: TRBV7-2
j_gene: TRBJ2-3
d_gene: TRBD2
len: 18
abundance: NA
CDR3aa: CASSPLGIAGANPDTQYF
CDR3nt: TGTGCCAGCAGCCCCCTGGGAATAGCGGGAGCCAACCCAGATACGCAGTATTTT

v_gene: TRBV7-2
j_gene: TRBJ2-5
d_gene: TRBD2
len: 17
abundance: NA
CDR3aa: CASSLVGTSGTVSTQYF
CDR3nt: TGTGCCAGCAGCTTAGTTGGGACTAGCGGCACGGTCTCAACCCAGTACTTC

v_gene: TRBV30
j_gene: TRBJ2-7
d_gene: NA
len: 13
abundance: NA
CDR3aa: CAWSVKSQYEQYF
CDR3nt: TGTGCCTGGAGTGTAAAAAGTCAATACGAGCAGTACTTC

v_gene: TRBV5-4
j_gene: TRBJ1-1
d_gene: NA
len: 16
abundance: NA
CDR3aa: CASSLGGYGMNTEAFF
CDR3nt: TGTGCCAGCAGCTTGGGAGGGTACGGTATGAACACTGAAGCTTTCTTT

v_gene: TRBV7-3
j_gene: TRBJ2-7
d_gene: NA
len: 13
abundance: NA
CDR3aa: CASSLGFGYEQYF
CDR3nt: TGTGCCAGCAGCTTAGGCTTCGGCTACGAGCAGTACTTC

v_gene: TRBV5-4
j_gene: TRBJ2-3
d_gene: TRBD2
len: 15
abundance: NA
CDR3aa: CASSYSGGGADTQYF
CDR3nt: TGTGCCAGCAGCTATAGCGGGGGGGGCGCAGATACGCAGTATTTT

v_gene: TRBV6-2/TRBV6-3
j_gene: TRBJ2-7
d_gene: TRBD2
len: 19
abundance: NA
CDR3aa: CASSYKRLAGEPAPYEQYF
CDR3nt: TGTGCCAGCAGTTACAAGCGACTAGCGGGGGAGCCAGCACCTTACGAGCAGTACTTC

v_gene: TRBV7-2
j_gene: TRBJ2-7
d_gene: TRBD2
len: 16
abundance: NA
CDR3aa: CASSLQGTRDAYEQYF
CDR3nt: TGTGCCAGCAGCTTACAGGGGACTAGGGACGCCTACGAGCAGTACTTC

v_gene: TRBV6-2/TRBV6-3
j_gene: TRBJ1-5
d_gene: NA
len: 16
abundance: NA
CDR3aa: CASSYSKWRGHQPQHF
CDR3nt: TGTGCCAGCAGTTACTCGAAATGGAGGGGTCATCAGCCCCAGCATTTT

v_gene: TRBV2
j_gene: TRBJ1-5
d_gene: TRBD1
len: 14
abundance: NA
CDR3aa: CASTTNRGGEPQHF
CDR3nt: TGTGCCAGCACTACAAACAGGGGCGGTGAGCCCCAGCATTTT

v_gene: TRBV4-1
j_gene: TRBJ1-1
d_gene: TRBD1
len: 16
abundance: NA
CDR3aa: CASSQPGQGSTTEAFF
CDR3nt: TGCGCCAGCAGCCAGCCGGGACAGGGGTCTACGACTGAAGCTTTCTTT

v_gene: TRBV4-1
j_gene: TRBJ2-5
d_gene: TRBD2
len: 16
abundance: NA
CDR3aa: CASSQATSGGAETQYF
CDR3nt: TGCGCCAGCAGCCAGGCCACTAGCGGGGGGGCGGAGACCCAGTACTTC

v_gene: TRBV10-2
j_gene: TRBJ2-7
d_gene: TRBD1
len: 14
abundance: few
CDR3aa: CASSRTGQDDEQYF
CDR3nt: TGCGCCAGCAGTCGAACGGGACAGGACGACGAGCAGTACTTC

v_gene: TRBV7-2
j_gene: TRBJ1-2
d_gene: NA
len: 15
abundance: NA
CDR3aa: CASSLVGGRDYGYTF
CDR3nt: TGTGCCAGCAGCTTAGTGGGCGGGAGGGACTATGGCTACACCTTC

v_gene: TRBV5-1
j_gene: TRBJ2-3
d_gene: TRBD2
len: 16
abundance: NA
CDR3aa: CASSLGVRLASDTQYF
CDR3nt: TGCGCCAGCAGCTTGGGGGTTAGACTAGCATCGGATACGCAGTATTTT

v_gene: TRBV18
j_gene: TRBJ2-5
d_gene: NA
len: 12
abundance: few
CDR3aa: CASSSGQETQYF
CDR3nt: TGTGCCAGCTCGTCTGGCCAAGAGACCCAGTACTTC

v_gene: TRBV10-1
j_gene: TRBJ2-5
d_gene: TRBD2
len: 16
abundance: NA
CDR3aa: CASSFAGGVGQETQYF
CDR3nt: TGCGCCAGCAGTTTTGCGGGGGGGGTAGGGCAAGAGACCCAGTACTTC

v_gene: TRBV7-9
j_gene: TRBJ2-1
d_gene: NA
len: 14
abundance: NA
CDR3aa: CASTYIGGGNEQFF
CDR3nt: TGTGCCAGCACCTATATAGGTGGGGGCAATGAGCAGTTCTTC

v_gene: TRBV11-2
j_gene: TRBJ2-2
d_gene: NA
len: 17
abundance: NA
CDR3aa: CASSLSVGVLTTGELFF
CDR3nt: TGTGCCAGCAGCTTAAGTGTCGGGGTTCTCACAACCGGGGAGCTGTTTTTT

v_gene: TRBV28
j_gene: TRBJ2-7
d_gene: TRBD1
len: 14
abundance: NA
CDR3aa: CASSLWGQGYEQYF
CDR3nt: TGTGCCAGCAGTTTATGGGGACAGGGCTACGAGCAGTACTTC

v_gene: TRBV12-3/TRBV12-4
j_gene: TRBJ2-1
d_gene: NA
len: 13
abundance: NA
CDR3aa: CASSTPRAGEQFF
CDR3nt: TGTGCCAGCAGTACCCCGAGGGCGGGAGAGCAGTTCTTC

v_gene: TRBV5-1
j_gene: TRBJ2-2
d_gene: TRBD1
len: 16
abundance: NA
CDR3aa: CASSPSPGQGTGELFF
CDR3nt: TGCGCCAGCAGCCCGTCACCCGGACAGGGGACCGGGGAGCTGTTTTTT

v_gene: TRBV29-1
j_gene: TRBJ2-1
d_gene: NA
len: 13
abundance: NA
CDR3aa: CSVGHLDYNEQFF
CDR3nt: TGCAGCGTTGGACACCTCGACTACAATGAGCAGTTCTTC

v_gene: TRBV10-3
j_gene: TRBJ1-2
d_gene: NA
len: 15
abundance: NA
CDR3aa: CAITREQGTGYGYTF
CDR3nt: TGTGCCATCACCCGAGAACAGGGAACTGGTTATGGCTACACCTTC

v_gene: TRBV5-5
j_gene: TRBJ2-1
d_gene: TRBD1
len: 14
abundance: once
CDR3aa: CASSPGTAYNEQFF
CDR3nt: TGTGCCAGCAGCCCGGGGACAGCTTACAATGAGCAGTTCTTC

v_gene: TRBV20-1
j_gene: TRBJ1-2
d_gene: TRBD1
len: 11
abundance: NA
CDR3aa: CSAQQGYGYTF
CDR3nt: TGCAGTGCCCAACAGGGGTATGGCTACACCTTC

v_gene: TRBV3-1/TRBV3-2
j_gene: TRBJ2-5
d_gene: TRBD2
len: 15
abundance: few
CDR3aa: CASSQRPSGINGCDF
CDR3nt: TGTGCCAGCAGCCAGCGCCCTAGCGGCATTAACGGTTGTGACTTC

v_gene: TRBV19
j_gene: TRBJ1-2
d_gene: NA
len: 15
abundance: NA
CDR3aa: CASSILGDTNYGYTF
CDR3nt: TGTGCCAGTAGTATATTGGGGGACACTAACTATGGCTACACCTTC

v_gene: TRBV5-1
j_gene: TRBJ2-1
d_gene: NA
len: 14
abundance: few
CDR3aa: CASSSDGSYNEQFF
CDR3nt: TGCGCCAGCAGCTCGGACGGATCCTACAATGAGCAGTTCTTC

v_gene: TRBV7-9
j_gene: TRBJ2-7
d_gene: NA
len: 12
abundance: few
CDR3aa: CASSSWRDEQYF
CDR3nt: TGTGCCAGCAGCTCGTGGAGGGATGAGCAGTACTTC

v_gene: TRBV7-2
j_gene: TRBJ2-3
d_gene: NA
len: 14
abundance: NA
CDR3aa: CASSRVLSERAQYF
CDR3nt: TGTGCCAGCAGCCGCGTTCTGTCGGAAAGAGCGCAGTATTTT

v_gene: TRBV12-3/TRBV12-4
j_gene: TRBJ1-2
d_gene: NA
len: 11
abundance: NA
CDR3aa: CASSLAYGYTF
CDR3nt: TGTGCCAGCAGTTTGGCCTATGGCTACACCTTC

v_gene: TRBV6-1
j_gene: TRBJ1-5
d_gene: NA
len: 18
abundance: NA
CDR3aa: CASSVRYRDNYSNQPQHF
CDR3nt: TGTGCCAGCAGTGTCCGTTACCGGGACAATTATAGCAATCAGCCCCAGCATTTT

v_gene: TRBV5-1
j_gene: TRBJ2-3
d_gene: NA
len: 13
abundance: NA
CDR3aa: CASSLELGDTQYF
CDR3nt: TGCGCCAGCAGCTTGGAATTGGGGGATACGCAGTATTTT

v_gene: TRBV13
j_gene: TRBJ1-4
d_gene: NA
len: 18
abundance: NA
CDR3aa: CASSLRIGRAGTNEKLFF
CDR3nt: TGTGCCAGCAGCTTACGTATAGGCAGGGCCGGAACTAATGAAAAACTGTTTTTT

v_gene: TRBV4-1
j_gene: TRBJ2-3
d_gene: TRBD2
len: 17
abundance: NA
CDR3aa: CASSLGGTSGFTDTQYF
CDR3nt: TGCGCCAGCAGTCTGGGTGGGACTAGCGGATTTACAGATACGCAGTATTTT

v_gene: TRBV5-6
j_gene: TRBJ2-5
d_gene: TRBD2
len: 15
abundance: NA
CDR3aa: CASSLRLAGGETQYF
CDR3nt: TGTGCCAGCAGCCTGAGACTAGCGGGAGGGGAGACCCAGTACTTC